What follows is one T cell receptor beta chain and its context. Its antigen is not known. These data are taken from a study of T cell responses to AZD1222 COVID-19 vaccine. Germline CDR1 and CDR2: SGDLS and YYNGEE. The CDR3 extends over 15 amino acids. Trimming removed 0 bases at V and 3 bases at J, with 12 bases between. Study conclusions and caveats: In all cases, repertoires were sampled only after the peak T cell response. The donor cohort was predominantly white British with a female majority, and clonal diversity may have been underestimated.

Using immunoSEQ multiplex PCR, the repertoire was profiled, and TCRdb retains in-frame clones only, with some absent. This table has about 140,000 clones, approximately 90% appearing once. The V gene is TRBV9, the J gene TRBJ1-1; D ambiguous. The sequence was obtained from an adult who received the AZD1222 COVID-19 vaccine. This material consisted of peripheral blood, taken 28 days after the second AZD1222 dose. The CDR3 bases are TGTGCCAGCAGCGTAGTCGGGGATGGATACACTGAAGCTTTCTTT. This gives the protein CASSVVGDGYTEAFF.